This T cell receptor (beta chain) was observed in a study of T cells in Graves' hyperthyroidism and ophthalmopathy. Study results and caveats: Ophthalmopathy, which appeared later, was predicted by the model a median 6.5 months before onset. Ophthalmopathy stood apart from stable hyperthyroidism in a 13 V-J model.

Researchers took RNA transcripts and amplified the TCR beta CDR3 regions from them. Researchers ran a first-round RT-PCR on the TCR CDR3 using the HTBI primer set. TCRdb analysed the multiplex PCR reads with MiXCR anew, one entry per CDR3 protein. The sample contains hundreds of thousands of distinct CDR3 sequences, 19% of which appear only once. In regard to this clonotype: The antigen remains undetermined. The junction and the germline gene differ at one end; a read error may be behind it.

The clonotype comes from a woman between 18 and 29 years old with Graves' hyperthyroidism. Input material: blood.

CDR3 in amino acids: CASSLALTGTGAFF. As DNA, the CDR3 is TGTGCCAGCAGTTTAGCGCTTACGGGGACTGGAGCTTTCTTT. The rearrangement links TRBV12-3 or TRBV12-4 to TRBJ1-1; tentative D call: TRBD1 (5 bases). This CDR3 region has 14 residues.